The entry that follows covers one TCR beta chain sequence. No antigen is known for it. MiXCR was run by TCRdb on the reads, yielding one entry per CDR3 protein. This repertoire shows approximately 340,000 distinct CDR3 sequences, just under 30% found once; its top ten account for 15% to 20%. This CDR3 is 15 amino acids long. V lost 6 bases, J lost 0 bases, and 11 bases lay in between. This specimen belongs to a study of T cell repertoires in cytomegalovirus infection. General study points: Within the response measured ex vivo, HLA-C-restricted CMV-specific TCR beta clonotypes were dominant. Frequencies of public TCR beta families were cumulated, and this identified carriers of CMV plus the relevant HLA.

The chain employs TRBV12-3 or TRBV12-4 and TRBJ1-4, with D hard to call. Specimen: cultured PBMCs, collected from culture after CMV antigen stimulation. This clonotype originated in a human donor in good health (CMV status not recorded). Some clones in this sample may be carry-over from other donors' samples. The DNA of the CDR3 is TGTGCCAGCAGGAAATACAGCTCAACTAATGAAAAACTGTTTTTT. Translated, it gives CASRKYSSTNEKLFF.